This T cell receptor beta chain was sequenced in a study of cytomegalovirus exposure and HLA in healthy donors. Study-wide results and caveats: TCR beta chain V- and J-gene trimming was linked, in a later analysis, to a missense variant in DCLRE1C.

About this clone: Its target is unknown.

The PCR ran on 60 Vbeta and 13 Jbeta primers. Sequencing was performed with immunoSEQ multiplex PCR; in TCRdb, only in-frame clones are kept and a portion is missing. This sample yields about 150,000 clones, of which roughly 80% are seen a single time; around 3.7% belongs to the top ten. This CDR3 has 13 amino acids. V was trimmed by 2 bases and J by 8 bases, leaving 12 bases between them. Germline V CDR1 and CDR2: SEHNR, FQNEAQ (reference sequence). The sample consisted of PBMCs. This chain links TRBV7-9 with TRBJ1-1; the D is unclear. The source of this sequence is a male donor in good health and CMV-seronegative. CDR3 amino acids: CASSLLIAGEAFF. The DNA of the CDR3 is TGTGCCAGCAGCTTATTGATAGCTGGGGAAGCTTTCTTT.